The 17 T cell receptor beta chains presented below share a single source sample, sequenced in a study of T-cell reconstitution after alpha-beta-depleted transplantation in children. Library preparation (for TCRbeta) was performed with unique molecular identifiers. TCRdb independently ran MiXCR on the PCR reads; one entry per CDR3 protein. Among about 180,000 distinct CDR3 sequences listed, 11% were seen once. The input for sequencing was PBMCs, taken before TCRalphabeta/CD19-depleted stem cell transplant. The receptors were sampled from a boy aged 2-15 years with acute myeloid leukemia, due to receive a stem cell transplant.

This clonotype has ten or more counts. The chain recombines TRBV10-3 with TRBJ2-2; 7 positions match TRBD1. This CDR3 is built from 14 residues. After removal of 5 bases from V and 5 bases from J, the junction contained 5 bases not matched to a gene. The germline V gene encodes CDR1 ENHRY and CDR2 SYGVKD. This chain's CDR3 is CAISQGQKTGELFF. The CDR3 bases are TGTGCCATCAGTCAGGGACAGAAGACCGGGGAGCTGTTTTTT.

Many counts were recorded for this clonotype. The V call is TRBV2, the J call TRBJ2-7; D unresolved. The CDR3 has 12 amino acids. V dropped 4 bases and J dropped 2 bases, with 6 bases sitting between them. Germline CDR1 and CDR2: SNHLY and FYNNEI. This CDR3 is CASSALAYEQYV. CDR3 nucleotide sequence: TGTGCCAGCAGTGCCCTAGCCTACGAGCAGTACGTC.

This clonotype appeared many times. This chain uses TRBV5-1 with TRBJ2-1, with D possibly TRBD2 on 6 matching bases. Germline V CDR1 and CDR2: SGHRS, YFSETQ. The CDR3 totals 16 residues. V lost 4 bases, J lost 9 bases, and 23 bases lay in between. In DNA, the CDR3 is TGCGCCAGCAGCCTGCCTGGAGGGGCCGGGTGGGGTGAGCAGTTCTTC. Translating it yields CASSLPGGAGWGEQFF. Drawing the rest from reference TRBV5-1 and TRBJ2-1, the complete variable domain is KAGVTQTPRYLIKTRGQQVTLSCSPISGHRSVSWYQQTPGQGLQFLFEYFSETQRNKGNFPGRFSGRQFSNSRSEMNVSTLELGDSALYLCASSLPGGAGWGEQFFGPGTRLTVL.

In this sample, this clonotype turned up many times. The CDR3 sequence: CASSYHATSGTDTQYF. DNA for the CDR3: TGTGCCAGCAGTTACCACGCGACTAGCGGGACAGATACGCAGTATTTT. V is TRBV6-2 or TRBV6-3 and J is TRBJ2-3, with TRBD2 matching 10 bases. From germline, CDR1 is MNHEY and CDR2 SVGEGT. Trimming took 2 bases from V and 3 from J; bases not matched to a gene: 5. This CDR3 contains 16 residues.

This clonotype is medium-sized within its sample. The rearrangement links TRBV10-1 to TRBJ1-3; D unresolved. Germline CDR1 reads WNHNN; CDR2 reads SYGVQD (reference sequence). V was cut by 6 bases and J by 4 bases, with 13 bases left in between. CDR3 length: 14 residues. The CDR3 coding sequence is TGCGCCAGCAGCCCTAATCCTTCCGGAAACACCATATATTTT. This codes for CASSPNPSGNTIYF.

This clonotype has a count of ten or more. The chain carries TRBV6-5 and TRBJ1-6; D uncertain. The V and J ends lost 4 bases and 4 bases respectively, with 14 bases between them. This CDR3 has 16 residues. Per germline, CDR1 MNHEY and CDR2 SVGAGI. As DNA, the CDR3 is TGTGCCAGCAGTTTCCTAGGGCAGCCGTATAATTCACCCCTCCACTTT. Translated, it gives CASSFLGQPYNSPLHF.

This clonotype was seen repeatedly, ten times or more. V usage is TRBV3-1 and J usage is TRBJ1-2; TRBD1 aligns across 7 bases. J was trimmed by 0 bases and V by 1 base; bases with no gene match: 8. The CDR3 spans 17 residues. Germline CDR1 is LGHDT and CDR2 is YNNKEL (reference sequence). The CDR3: CASSQVAQGRANYGYTF. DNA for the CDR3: TGTGCCAGCAGCCAAGTAGCACAGGGGCGGGCTAACTATGGCTACACCTTC. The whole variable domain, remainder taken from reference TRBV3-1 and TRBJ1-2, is DTAVSQTPKYLVTQMGNDKSIKCEQNLGHDTMYWYKQDSKKFLKIMFSYNNKELIINETVPNRFSPKSPDKAHLNLHINSLELGDSAVYFCASSQVAQGRANYGYTFGSGTRLTVV.

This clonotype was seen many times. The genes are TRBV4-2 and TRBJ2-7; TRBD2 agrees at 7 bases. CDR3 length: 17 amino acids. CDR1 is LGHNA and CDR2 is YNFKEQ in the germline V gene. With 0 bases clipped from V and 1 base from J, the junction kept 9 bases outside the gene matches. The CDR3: CASSQDEQTSLSYEQYF. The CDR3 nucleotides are TGTGCCAGCAGCCAAGATGAACAGACTAGCCTGTCCTACGAGCAGTACTTC.

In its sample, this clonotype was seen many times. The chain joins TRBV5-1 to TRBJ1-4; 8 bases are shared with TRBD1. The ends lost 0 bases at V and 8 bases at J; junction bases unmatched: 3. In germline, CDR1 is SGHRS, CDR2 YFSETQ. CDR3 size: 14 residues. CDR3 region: CASSLVQGEEKLFF. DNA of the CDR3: TGCGCCAGCAGCTTGGTACAGGGGGAGGAAAAACTGTTTTTT.

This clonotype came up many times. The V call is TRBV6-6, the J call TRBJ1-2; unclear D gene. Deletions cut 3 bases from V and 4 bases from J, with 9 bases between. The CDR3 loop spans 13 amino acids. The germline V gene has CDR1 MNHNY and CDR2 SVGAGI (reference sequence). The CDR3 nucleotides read TGTGCCAGCAGTTATAGTCCAGCCTATGGCTACACCTTC. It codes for CASSYSPAYGYTF.

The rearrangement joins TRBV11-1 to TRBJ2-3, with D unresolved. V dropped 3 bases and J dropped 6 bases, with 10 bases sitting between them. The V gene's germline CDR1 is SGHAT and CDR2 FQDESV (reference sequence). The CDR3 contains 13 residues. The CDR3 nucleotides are TGTGCCAGCAGCTTTCTCGAAGCGGATACGCAGTATTTT. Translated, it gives CASSFLEADTQYF. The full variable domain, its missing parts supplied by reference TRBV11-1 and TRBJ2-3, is EAEVAQSPRYKITEKSQAVAFWCDPISGHATLYWYRQILGQGPELLVQFQDESVVDDSQLPKDRFSAERLKGVDSTLKIQPAELGDSAMYLCASSFLEADTQYFGPGTRLTVL.

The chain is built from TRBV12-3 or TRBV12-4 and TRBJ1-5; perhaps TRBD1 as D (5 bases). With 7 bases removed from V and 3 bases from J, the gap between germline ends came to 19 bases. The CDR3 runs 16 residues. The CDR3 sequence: CASTQSRAGINQPQHF. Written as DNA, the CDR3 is TGTGCCAGCACACAATCTCGGGCAGGGATCAATCAGCCCCAGCATTTT.

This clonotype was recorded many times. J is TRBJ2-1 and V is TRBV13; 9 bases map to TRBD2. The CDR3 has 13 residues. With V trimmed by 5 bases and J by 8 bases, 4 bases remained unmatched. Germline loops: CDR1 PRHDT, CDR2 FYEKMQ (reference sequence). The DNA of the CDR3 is TGTGCCAGCAGCAATAGCGGGAGATATGAGCAGTTCTTC. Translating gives CASSNSGRYEQFF.

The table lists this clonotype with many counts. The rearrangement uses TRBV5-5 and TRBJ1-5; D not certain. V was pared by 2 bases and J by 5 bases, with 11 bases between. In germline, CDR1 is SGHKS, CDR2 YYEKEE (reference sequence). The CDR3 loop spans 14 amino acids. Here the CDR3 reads CASSLTRRDQPQHF. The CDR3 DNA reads TGTGCCAGCAGCTTAACGCGGAGGGATCAGCCCCAGCATTTT.

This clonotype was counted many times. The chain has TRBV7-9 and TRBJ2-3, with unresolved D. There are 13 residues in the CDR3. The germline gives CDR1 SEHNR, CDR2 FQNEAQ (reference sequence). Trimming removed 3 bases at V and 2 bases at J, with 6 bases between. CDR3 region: CASSFPTTDTQYF. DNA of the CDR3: TGTGCCAGCAGCTTCCCCACCACAGATACGCAGTATTTT.

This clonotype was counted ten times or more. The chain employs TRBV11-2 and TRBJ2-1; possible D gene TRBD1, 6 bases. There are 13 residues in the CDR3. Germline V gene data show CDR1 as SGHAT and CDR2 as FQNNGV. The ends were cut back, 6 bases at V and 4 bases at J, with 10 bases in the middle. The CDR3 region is CASRPRGYNEQFF. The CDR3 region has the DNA TGTGCCAGCAGGCCCAGGGGTTACAATGAGCAGTTCTTC.

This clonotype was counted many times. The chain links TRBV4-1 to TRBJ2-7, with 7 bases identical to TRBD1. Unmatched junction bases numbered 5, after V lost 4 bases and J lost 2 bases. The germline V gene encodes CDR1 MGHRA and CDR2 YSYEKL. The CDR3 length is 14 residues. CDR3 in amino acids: CASSPLGQAYEQYF. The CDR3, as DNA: TGCGCCAGCAGCCCCCTAGGACAGGCCTACGAGCAGTACTTC.